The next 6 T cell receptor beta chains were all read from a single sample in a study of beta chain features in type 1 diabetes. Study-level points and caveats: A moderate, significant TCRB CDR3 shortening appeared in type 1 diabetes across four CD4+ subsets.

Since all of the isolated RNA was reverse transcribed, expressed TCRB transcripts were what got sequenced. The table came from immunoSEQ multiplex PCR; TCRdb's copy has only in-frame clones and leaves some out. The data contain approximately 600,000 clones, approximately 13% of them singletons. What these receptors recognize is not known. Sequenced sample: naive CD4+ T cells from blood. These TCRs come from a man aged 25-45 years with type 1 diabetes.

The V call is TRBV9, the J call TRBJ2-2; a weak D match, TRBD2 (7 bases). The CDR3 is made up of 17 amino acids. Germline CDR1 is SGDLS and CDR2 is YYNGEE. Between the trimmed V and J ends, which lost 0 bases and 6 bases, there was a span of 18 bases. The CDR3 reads CASSVVGAGAGAGELFF. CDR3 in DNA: TGTGCCAGCAGCGTAGTTGGCGCGGGGGCAGGGGCCGGGGAGCTGTTTTTT.

The CDR3 sequence: CASSGDGGATDTQYF. The CDR3 nucleotides read TGTGCCAGCAGCGGAGACGGCGGGGCCACAGATACGCAGTATTTT. The chain has TRBV9 and TRBJ2-3, with a possible D match to TRBD2 (6 bases). This CDR3 region has 15 residues. Germline V gene lookup returns CDR1 SGDLS and CDR2 YYNGEE. Deletions cut 3 bases from V and 2 bases from J, with 13 bases between. Supplemented by reference TRBV9 and TRBJ2-3, the full variable domain reads DSGVTQTPKHLITATGQRVTLRCSPRSGDLSVYWYQQSLDQGLQFLIQYYNGEERAKGNILERFSAQQFPDLHSELNLSSLELGDSALYFCASSGDGGATDTQYFGPGTRLTVL.

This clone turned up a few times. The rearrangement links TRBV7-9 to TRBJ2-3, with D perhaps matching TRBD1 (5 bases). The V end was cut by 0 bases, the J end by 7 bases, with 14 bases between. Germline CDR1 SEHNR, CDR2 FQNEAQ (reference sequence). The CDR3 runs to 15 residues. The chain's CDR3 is CASSLAGTGGYTQYF. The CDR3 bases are TGTGCCAGCAGCTTAGCGGGAACAGGTGGTTATACGCAGTATTTT.

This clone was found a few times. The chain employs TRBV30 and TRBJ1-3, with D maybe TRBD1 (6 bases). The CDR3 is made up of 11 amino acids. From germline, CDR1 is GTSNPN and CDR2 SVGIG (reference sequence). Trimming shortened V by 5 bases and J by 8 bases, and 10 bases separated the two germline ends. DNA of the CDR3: TGTGCCTGGGGGCCAGGGGACACCATATATTTT. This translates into CAWGPGDTIYF.

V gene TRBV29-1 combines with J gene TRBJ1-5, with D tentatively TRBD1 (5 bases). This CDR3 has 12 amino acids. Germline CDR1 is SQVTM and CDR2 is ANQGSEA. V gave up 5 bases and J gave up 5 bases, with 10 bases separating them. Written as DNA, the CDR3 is TGCAGCGTTCGGGACGGAGATCAGCCCCAGCATTTT. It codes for CSVRDGDQPQHF.

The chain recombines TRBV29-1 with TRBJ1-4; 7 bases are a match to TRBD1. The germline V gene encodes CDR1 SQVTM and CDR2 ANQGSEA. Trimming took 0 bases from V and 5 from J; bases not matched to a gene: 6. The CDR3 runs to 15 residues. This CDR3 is CSVEDGAGGNEKLFF. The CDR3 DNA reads TGCAGCGTTGAAGATGGGGCAGGGGGAAATGAAAAACTGTTTTTT.